Following are 25 T cell receptor beta chains from one sample sequenced in a study of immune cell composition in non-small cell lung cancer. Only in-frame clones appear in the TCRdb table, and some are missing; sequencing was by immunoSEQ multiplex PCR. The repertoire holds over 4,000 clones, with approximately 76% as singletons. Specimen: lung tumor tissue. Receptor source: a human donor with non-small cell lung cancer.

J is TRBJ1-1 and V is TRBV25-1, with unresolved D. The CDR3 runs 14 residues. V was clipped by 8 bases and J by 1 base, with 14 bases between them. Germline lookup yields CDR1 MGHDK and CDR2 SYGVNS. The CDR3: CASLPSRQNTEAFF. The CDR3 DNA follows: TGTGCCAGCTTACCCTCGCGGCAGAACACTGAAGCTTTCTTT. The full variable domain, with the rest looked up from reference TRBV25-1 and TRBJ1-1, is EADIYQTPRYLVIGTGKKITLECSQTMGHDKMYWYQQDPGMELHLIHYSYGVNSTEKGDLSSESTVSRIRTEHFPLTLESARPSHTSQYLCASLPSRQNTEAFFGQGTRLTVV.

This clone has only a few counts. The chain uses TRBV10-2 and TRBJ1-1, with TRBD1 identical over 7 bases. Germline loops: CDR1 WSHSY, CDR2 SAAADI. V shed 6 bases and J 5 bases; nucleotides not matched to a gene: 6. CDR3 length: 13 amino acids. The CDR3 region is CASRQGWGTEAFF. In nucleotides, the CDR3 is TGCGCCAGCAGACAGGGGTGGGGGACTGAAGCTTTCTTT.

This sequence joins TRBV7-2 and TRBJ1-2; no firm D call. V was trimmed by 5 bases and J by 1 base, leaving 11 bases between them. The CDR3 totals 14 residues. Germline lookup yields CDR1 SGHTA and CDR2 FQGNSA. DNA of the CDR3: TGTGCCAGCAGCCCAGCGCTCCGTAACTATGGCTACACCTTC. Translated: CASSPALRNYGYTF.

The chain joins TRBV11-2 to TRBJ2-2, with D possibly being TRBD1 (6 bases). The V gene's germline CDR1 is SGHAT and CDR2 FQNNGV. The CDR3 covers 15 residues. Deletions cut 2 bases from V and 4 bases from J, with 11 bases between. The CDR3 DNA sequence: TGTGCCAGCAGCTTAAGGGGGTTAGGCACCGGGGAGCTGTTTTTT. Translating gives CASSLRGLGTGELFF.

This clone was recorded only once. The V call is TRBV29-1, the J call TRBJ1-2; 8 nucleotides match TRBD1. The CDR3 runs 14 residues. Germline V gene lookup returns CDR1 SQVTM and CDR2 ANQGSEA. With V trimmed by 6 bases and J by 2 bases, 8 bases remained unmatched. DNA of the CDR3: TGCAGCGTCCCAAGGACAGGGATAAACTATGGCTACACCTTC. This codes for CSVPRTGINYGYTF.

The V and J genes are TRBV7-3 and TRBJ2-5; D perhaps matches TRBD2 (5 bases). The ends were cut back, 2 bases at V and 5 bases at J, with 9 bases in the middle. The CDR3 is made up of 13 amino acids. CDR1 and CDR2 (germline): SGHTA, FQGTGA. The CDR3 bases are TGTGCCAGCAGCTTAGGCCAGCGGGAGACCCAGTACTTC. Its protein is CASSLGQRETQYF.

This clone has only one observation. The J gene is TRBJ2-3, the V gene TRBV19; 8 bases are shared with TRBD2. Germline CDR1 LNHDA, CDR2 SQIVND (reference sequence). The V gene end was trimmed by 3 bases and the J gene end by 6 bases; junction bases not matched to a gene: 5. The CDR3 runs 14 residues. CDR3 loop: CASSIGGVVDTQYF. Written as DNA, the CDR3 is TGTGCCAGTAGTATCGGGGGGGTAGTGGATACGCAGTATTTT.

The chain is built from TRBV4-1 and TRBJ1-1, with TRBD1 identical over 7 bases. The CDR3 runs to 18 residues. With 0 bases clipped from V and 4 bases from J, the junction kept 14 bases outside the gene matches. CDR1 is MGHRA, CDR2 YSYEKL, per germline. The CDR3 region has the DNA TGCGCCAGCAGCCAAGATCGAGCAGGGGGTTGGGTTAGCACTGAAGCTTTCTTT. It is translated as CASSQDRAGGWVSTEAFF.

The V and J genes are TRBV4-1 and TRBJ2-1; 8 bases fit TRBD2. The CDR3 is made up of 18 amino acids. The germline V gene encodes CDR1 MGHRA and CDR2 YSYEKL. The ends lost 0 bases at V and 2 bases at J; junction bases unmatched: 9. CDR3 sequence reads: CASSQDAGGPRPYNEQFF. The CDR3 DNA reads as TGCGCCAGCAGCCAAGATGCGGGGGGCCCTCGGCCCTACAATGAGCAGTTCTTC.

This clone was seen only a few times. The chain combines TRBV29-1 with TRBJ2-3, with 11 bases matching TRBD2. Trimming cost V 4 bases and J 4 bases; bases outside gene matches: 13. Germline CDR1 SQVTM, CDR2 ANQGSEA. This CDR3 is built from 17 residues. The CDR3 nucleotides are TGCAGCGTTGGGGGACTCGGACTAGCGGGCTTTGCAGATACGCAGTATTTT. Translating gives CSVGGLGLAGFADTQYF.

The V call is TRBV4-1, the J call TRBJ1-2; D remains ambiguous. The V end lost 0 bases, the J end lost 1 base, and 15 bases lay between the germline ends. Germline V CDR1 and CDR2: MGHRA, YSYEKL. CDR3 size: 17 residues. In DNA, the CDR3 is TGCGCCAGCAGCCAAGAGGTCAAGCGGGCGGATAACTATGGCTACACCTTC. As protein: CASSQEVKRADNYGYTF.

The rearrangement links TRBV6-6 to TRBJ1-2; 8 nucleotides match TRBD1. CDR3 length: 14 amino acids. V was pared by 5 bases and J by 0 bases, with 2 bases of the junction left unmatched. Germline values: CDR1 MNHNY, CDR2 SVGAGI (reference sequence). CDR3 region: CASSPRGPNYGYTF. The CDR3 DNA reads TGTGCCAGCAGTCCCAGGGGGCCTAACTATGGCTACACCTTC.

V gene TRBV2 combines with J gene TRBJ2-2; 12 positions agree with TRBD2. Germline-derived CDR1 and CDR2 are SNHLY and FYNNEI. V lost 7 bases, J lost 4 bases, and 4 bases stayed unmatched. The CDR3 covers 15 residues. CDR3: CASKILAGGTGELFF. The CDR3 DNA reads TGTGCCAGCAAGATACTAGCGGGAGGCACCGGGGAGCTGTTTTTT.

The chain recombines TRBV30 with TRBJ1-2; D is uncertain. The ends were cut back, 2 bases at V and 8 bases at J, with 12 bases in the middle. The CDR3 runs 12 residues. Per the germline V gene, CDR1 is GTSNPN and CDR2 is SVGIG (reference sequence). The CDR3 nucleotides are TGTGCCTGGAGTTTAGGTCCGGGAGGCTACACCTTC. This encodes CAWSLGPGGYTF. Variable domain in full (rest from reference TRBV30 and TRBJ1-2): SQTIHQWPATLVQPVGSPLSLECTVEGTSNPNLYWYRQAAGRGLQLLFYSVGIGQISSEVPQNLSASRPQDRQFILSSKKLLLSDSGFYLCAWSLGPGGYTFGSGTRLTVV.

The CDR3 is CASSGGLGNSPLHF. The CDR3 bases are TGTGCCAGCAGCGGGGGGCTCGGTAATTCACCCCTCCACTTT. The chain carries TRBV25-1 and TRBJ1-6, with D possibly being TRBD1 (6 bases). The CDR3 is made up of 14 amino acids. Germline CDR1 and CDR2: MGHDK and SYGVNS. With 6 bases removed from V and 6 bases from J, the gap between germline ends came to 12 bases.

This clone was picked up one time. The chain combines TRBV6-5 with TRBJ1-1, with 9 bases fitting TRBD1. Unmatched junction bases numbered 12, after V lost 4 bases and J lost 6 bases. The CDR3 loop spans 16 amino acids. The V gene's germline CDR1 is MNHEY and CDR2 SVGAGI. The CDR3 nucleotides are TGTGCCAGCAGTTCACGAGGGACAGGGAATTGGGCTGAAGCTTTCTTT. It yields the protein CASSSRGTGNWAEAFF.

V usage is TRBV7-2 and J usage is TRBJ2-7, with 9 bases matching TRBD1. After removal of 3 bases from V and 4 bases from J, the junction contained 7 bases not matched to a gene. From germline, CDR1 is SGHTA and CDR2 FQGNSA. CDR3 length: 15 amino acids. CDR3 region: CASSFTGTGNYEQYF. In DNA, the CDR3 is TGTGCCAGCAGCTTTACCGGGACAGGGAATTACGAGCAGTACTTC.

The V and J genes are TRBV10-1 and TRBJ2-7, with D possibly TRBD2 on 6 matching bases. Germline V gene sequence: CDR1 WNHNN, CDR2 SYGVQD (reference sequence). This CDR3 comprises 16 residues. Trimming took 0 bases from V and 5 from J, leaving 17 bases between them. The CDR3 DNA reads TGCGCCAGCAGTGAGTCTGGTTCGGGCGGGGAAAACGAGCAGTACTTC. Translating it yields CASSESGSGGENEQYF.

The rearrangement joins TRBV19 to TRBJ1-1; tentatively, D is TRBD1 (5 bases). V was pared by 6 bases and J by 5 bases, with 13 bases between. Per the germline V gene, CDR1 is LNHDA and CDR2 is SQIVND (reference sequence). This CDR3 is 13 amino acids long. CDR3 amino acids: CASRVGGRTEAFF. As DNA, the CDR3 is TGTGCCAGTAGAGTGGGGGGGAGAACTGAAGCTTTCTTT.

This rearrangement joins TRBV27 to TRBJ2-5, with TRBD2 matching over 8 bases. Germline V gene lookup returns CDR1 MNHEY and CDR2 SMNVEV (reference sequence). Germline trimming cut 6 bases from V and 3 bases from J; bases unmatched to any gene: 9. The CDR3 spans 15 residues. CDR3 in DNA: TGTGCCAGCAGACATTTGGGACTAGGGGAAGAGACCCAGTACTTC. This sequence encodes CASRHLGLGEETQYF.

On this clone: The same CDR3 arises from other DNA sequences in this sample as well. The V gene is TRBV15, the J gene TRBJ2-7, with D possibly being TRBD2 (6 bases). Trimming took 3 bases from V and 6 from J, leaving 12 bases between them. This CDR3 comprises 13 residues. Germline CDR1 LNHNV, CDR2 YYDKDF (reference sequence). The CDR3 nucleotides read TGTGCCACCAGCAGGGACGCCGGGGGCGAGCAGTACTTC. Translation gives CATSRDAGGEQYF. Using reference TRBV15 and TRBJ2-7 for the parts outside the CDR3, the full variable domain is DAMVIQNPRYQVTQFGKPVTLSCSQTLNHNVMYWYQQKSSQAPKLLFHYYDKDFNNEADTPDNFQSRRPNTSFCFLDIRSPGLGDTAMYLCATSRDAGGEQYFGPGTRLTVT.

This clone was picked up one time. The V and J genes are TRBV4-2 and TRBJ1-1; 7 bases match TRBD1. Trimming removed 0 bases from V and 1 base from J; junction bases left unmatched: 2. The CDR3 has 15 residues. CDR1 is LGHNA and CDR2 is YNFKEQ in the germline V gene. As DNA, the CDR3 is TGTGCCAGCAGCCAAGACCGGGACAGGAACACTGAAGCTTTCTTT. This translates into CASSQDRDRNTEAFF.

This rearrangement joins TRBV28 to TRBJ2-3; 13 nucleotides agree with TRBD2. This CDR3 has 19 amino acids. CDR1 and CDR2 (germline): MDHEN, SYDVKM. Trimming took 8 bases from V and 6 from J; bases not matched to a gene: 20. CDR3 DNA: TGTGCCAGCTCCGACCCGGGACTAGCGGGATCGGGTGGATTCGATACGCAGTATTTT. Amino acid sequence: CASSDPGLAGSGGFDTQYF.

This clone was picked up one time. This chain joins TRBV7-2 and TRBJ1-5; 9 bases agree with TRBD1. J gave up 5 bases and V 2 bases, and 1 base lay outside the gene matches. Germline CDR1 reads SGHTA; CDR2 reads FQGNSA. The CDR3 runs 14 residues. CDR3 nucleotides: TGTGCCAGCAGCTTAAGACAGGGGGATCAGCCCCAGCATTTT. It yields the protein CASSLRQGDQPQHF. Supplemented by reference TRBV7-2 and TRBJ1-5, the full variable domain reads GAGVSQSPSNKVTEKGKDVELRCDPISGHTALYWYRQSLGQGLEFLIYFQGNSAPDKSGLPSDRFSAERTGGSVSTLTIQRTQQEDSAVYLCASSLRQGDQPQHFGDGTRLSIL.

This rearrangement joins TRBV5-1 to TRBJ2-7; 8 nucleotides line up with TRBD2. Germline CDR1 and CDR2: SGHRS and YFSETQ. The CDR3 is 14 residues long. Trimming cost V 5 bases and J 3 bases; bases outside gene matches: 7. The CDR3 DNA sequence: TGCGCCAGCAGGGGCGGGGCGGGGGGCTACGAGCAGTACTTC. It is translated as CASRGGAGGYEQYF.